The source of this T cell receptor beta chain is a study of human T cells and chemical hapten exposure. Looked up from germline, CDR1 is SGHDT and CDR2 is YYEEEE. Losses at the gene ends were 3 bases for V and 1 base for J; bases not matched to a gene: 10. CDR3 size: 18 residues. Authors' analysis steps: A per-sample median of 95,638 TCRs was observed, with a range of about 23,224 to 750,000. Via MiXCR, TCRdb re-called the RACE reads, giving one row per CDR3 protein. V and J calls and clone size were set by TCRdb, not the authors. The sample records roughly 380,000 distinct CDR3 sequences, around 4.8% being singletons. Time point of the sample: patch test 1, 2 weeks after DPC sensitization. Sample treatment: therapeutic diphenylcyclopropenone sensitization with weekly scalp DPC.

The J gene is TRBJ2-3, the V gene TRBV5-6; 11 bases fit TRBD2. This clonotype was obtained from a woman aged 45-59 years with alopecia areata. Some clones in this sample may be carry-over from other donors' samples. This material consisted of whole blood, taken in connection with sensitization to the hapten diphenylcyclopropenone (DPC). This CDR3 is CASSSGTSGIWGTDTQYF. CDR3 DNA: TGTGCCAGCAGCTCCGGGACTAGCGGCATCTGGGGCACAGATACGCAGTATTTT.